What follows is one T cell receptor beta chain and its context. Libraries were prepared by immunoSEQ multiplex PCR; TCRdb keeps only in-frame clonotypes and omits some of them. Of about 81,000 clones in the sample, more than 75% were seen once. The V end lost 5 bases, the J end lost 4 bases, and 9 bases lay between the germline ends. The CDR3 contains 13 residues. In germline, CDR1 is SNHLY, CDR2 FYNNEI. This record belongs to a study of OX40 agonist ivuxolimab in advanced cancers. Sample: CD4+ or CD8+ T cells sorted from blood, taken in a trial of the OX40 agonist ivuxolimab. This receptor was taken from an adult with an advanced solid tumor such as melanoma, head and neck, liver or kidney cancer. V usage is TRBV2 and J usage is TRBJ1-5; no firm D call. CDR3 DNA sequence: TGTGCCAGCAGTCTAAATACGAATCAGCCCCAGCATTTT. Translation gives CASSLNTNQPQHF.